This T cell receptor (beta chain) was identified during a study of T-cell memory formation after mild COVID-19. This clonotype was observed at least ten times. Germline V gene data show CDR1 as SGHDT and CDR2 as YYEEEE. This CDR3 has 13 amino acids. After removal of 4 bases from V and 1 base from J, the junction contained 1 base not matched to a gene. TCRdb reprocessed the 5' RACE reads with MiXCR, giving one entry per CDR3 protein. In the table there are hundreds of thousands of distinct CDR3 sequences, 16% of which are singletons. V is TRBV5-6 and J is TRBJ2-5; 7 bases fit TRBD1. The receptor was derived from a man between 18 and 29 years old who had mild COVID-19 (a few samples of this study predate the infection). Cell type and time point are not known. The specimen was PBMCs or a T cell subset sorted from them (not recorded which). The CDR3 DNA reads as TGTGCCAGCAGCGGGACAGTCCAAGAGACCCAGTACTTC. Translated: CASSGTVQETQYF.